The source of this T cell receptor beta chain is a study of blood T cell repertoires in COVID-19. Across the whole study: The United States, Italy and Spain provided the acute and convalescent COVID-19 samples.

Per the original data handling: It was from reference gene primer amplification that nucleated cell counts were estimated. Here immunoSEQ multiplex PCR was the method, and the copy in TCRdb shows in-frame clones only, minus some. For V, J and clone size, that table is used; D and trimming come from the DNA. The profile shows 95,000 to 150,000 clones, 82% of them singletons. Germline CDR1 LNHDA, CDR2 SQIVND (reference sequence). V was cut by 2 bases and J by 2 bases, with 17 bases left in between. CDR3 length: 17 residues. This TCR came from a woman between 65 and 79 years old with acute or convalescent COVID-19. What was sequenced was peripheral blood. The genes are TRBV19 and TRBJ2-3, with D possibly TRBD2 on 5 matching bases. The CDR3 DNA follows: TGTGCCAGTAGTATAAGGCTGCGGGTCGAGAACACAGATACGCAGTATTTT. This translates into CASSIRLRVENTDTQYF.